This T cell receptor beta chain was recorded in a study of CD8 T cells in ankylosing spondylitis. As regards this clonotype: Its antigen is unidentified.

Molecular-barcoded quantitative 5'-RACE produced these TCR beta libraries. MiXCR, run by TCRdb on the 5' RACE reads, gives a single entry per CDR3 protein. Seen here are under 850,000 distinct CDR3 sequences, roughly 19% observed once, and the top ten hold roughly a fifth. The study, taken as a whole, reports: Characteristic, it appeared, of ankylosing spondylitis blood was a TCR beta motif of several highly homologous variants. The authors found the disease-linked clones to be CD8+ and relatively rare in peripheral blood.

The CDR3 extends over 13 amino acids. The V segment lost 8 bases and the J segment 5 bases; nucleotides outside the gene matches: 9. CDR1 and CDR2 (germline): MDHEN, SYDVKM. The sequencing sample was made of blood, either unsorted or a sorted T cell fraction (not recorded which). The TCR originated in a male donor with ankylosing spondylitis. V gene TRBV28 combines with J gene TRBJ2-7; 7 positions match TRBD2. In DNA form, the CDR3 reads TGTGCCAGCGTTAGGGGAGGGATCGACGAGCAGTACTTC. This encodes CASVRGGIDEQYF.